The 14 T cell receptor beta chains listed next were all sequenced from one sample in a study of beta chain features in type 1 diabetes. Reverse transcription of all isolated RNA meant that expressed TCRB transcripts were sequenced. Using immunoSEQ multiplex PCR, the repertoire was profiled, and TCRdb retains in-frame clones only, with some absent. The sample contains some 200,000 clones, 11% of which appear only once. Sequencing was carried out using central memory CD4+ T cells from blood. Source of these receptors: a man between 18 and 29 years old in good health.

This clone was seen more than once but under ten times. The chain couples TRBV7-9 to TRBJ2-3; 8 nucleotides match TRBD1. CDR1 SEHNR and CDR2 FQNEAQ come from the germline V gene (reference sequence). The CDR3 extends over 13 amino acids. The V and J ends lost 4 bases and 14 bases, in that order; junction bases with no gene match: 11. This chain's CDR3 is CASSSSGTGSWYF. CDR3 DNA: TGTGCCAGCAGCTCATCCGGGACAGGTTCTTGGTATTTT.

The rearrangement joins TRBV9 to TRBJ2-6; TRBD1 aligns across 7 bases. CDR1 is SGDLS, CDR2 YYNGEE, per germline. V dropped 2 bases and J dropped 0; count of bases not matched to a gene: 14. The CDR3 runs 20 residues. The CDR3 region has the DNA TGTGCCAGCAGCGTGGGAACACCGACAGGGTCCCTCTCTGGGGCCAACGTCCTGACTTTC. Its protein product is CASSVGTPTGSLSGANVLTF. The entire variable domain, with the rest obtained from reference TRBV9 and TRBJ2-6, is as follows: DSGVTQTPKHLITATGQRVTLRCSPRSGDLSVYWYQQSLDQGLQFLIQYYNGEERAKGNILERFSAQQFPDLHSELNLSSLELGDSALYFCASSVGTPTGSLSGANVLTFGAGSRLTVL.

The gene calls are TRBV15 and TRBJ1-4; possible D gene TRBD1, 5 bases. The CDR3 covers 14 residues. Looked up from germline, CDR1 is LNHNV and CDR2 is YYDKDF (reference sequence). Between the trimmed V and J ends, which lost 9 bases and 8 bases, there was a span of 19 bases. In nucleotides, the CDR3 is TGTGCCACAACACTCTCGGGGGTTGGCGAAAAACTGTTTTTT. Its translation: CATTLSGVGEKLFF.

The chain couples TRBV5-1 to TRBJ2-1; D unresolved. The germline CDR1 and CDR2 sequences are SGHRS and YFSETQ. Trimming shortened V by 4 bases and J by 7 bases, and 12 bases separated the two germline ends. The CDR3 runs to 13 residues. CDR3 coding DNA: TGCGCCAGCAGCCATGTACGGGTAAATGAGCAGTTCTTC. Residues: CASSHVRVNEQFF.

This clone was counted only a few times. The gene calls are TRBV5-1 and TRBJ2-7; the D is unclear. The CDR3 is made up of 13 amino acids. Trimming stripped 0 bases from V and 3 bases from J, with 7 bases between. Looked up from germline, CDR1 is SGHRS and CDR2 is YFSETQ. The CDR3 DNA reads TGCGCCAGCAGCTTGGTGGACGGCTACGAGCAGTACTTC. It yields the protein CASSLVDGYEQYF.

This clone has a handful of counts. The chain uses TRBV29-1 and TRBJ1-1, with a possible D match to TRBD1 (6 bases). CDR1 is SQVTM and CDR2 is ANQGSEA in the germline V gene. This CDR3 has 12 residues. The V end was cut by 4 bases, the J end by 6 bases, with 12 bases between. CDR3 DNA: TGCAGCGTTGGGACCGGACAGTCTGAAGCTTTCTTT. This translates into CSVGTGQSEAFF.

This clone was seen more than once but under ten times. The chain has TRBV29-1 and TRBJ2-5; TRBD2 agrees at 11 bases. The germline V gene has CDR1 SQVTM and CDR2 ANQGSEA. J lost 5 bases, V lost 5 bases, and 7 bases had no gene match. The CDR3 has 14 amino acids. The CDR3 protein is CSVSASGRLETQYF. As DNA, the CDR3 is TGCAGCGTTTCGGCTAGCGGGAGGTTGGAGACCCAGTACTTC. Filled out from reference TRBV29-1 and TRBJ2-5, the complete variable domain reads SAVISQKPSRDICQRGTSLTIQCQVDSQVTMMFWYRQQPGQSLTLIATANQGSEATYESGFVIDKFPISRPNLTFSTLTVSNMSPEDSSIYLCSVSASGRLETQYFGPGTRLLVL.

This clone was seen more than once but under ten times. The CDR3 nucleotides are TGTGCCAGCAGCGTGCAGACAGGGCTTAATGAAAAACTGTTTTTT. It is translated as CASSVQTGLNEKLFF. The chain combines TRBV7-2 with TRBJ1-4, with 7 nucleotides matching TRBD1. Looked up from germline, CDR1 is SGHTA and CDR2 is FQGNSA. The CDR3 length is 15 residues. Unmatched junction bases numbered 7, after V lost 5 bases and J lost 4 bases.

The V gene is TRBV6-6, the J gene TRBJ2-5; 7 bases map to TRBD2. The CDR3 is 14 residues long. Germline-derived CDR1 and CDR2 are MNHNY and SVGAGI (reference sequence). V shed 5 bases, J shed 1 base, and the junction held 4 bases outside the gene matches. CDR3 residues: CASSPSSGQETQYF. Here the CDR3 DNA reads TGTGCCAGCAGTCCGTCTAGCGGCCAAGAGACCCAGTACTTC.

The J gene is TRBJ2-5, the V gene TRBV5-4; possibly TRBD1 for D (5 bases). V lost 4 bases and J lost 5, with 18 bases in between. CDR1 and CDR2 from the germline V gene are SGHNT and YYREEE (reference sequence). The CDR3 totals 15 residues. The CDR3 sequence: CASSPTGTLRETQYF. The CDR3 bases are TGTGCCAGCAGCCCAACAGGCACCTTAAGGGAGACCCAGTACTTC.

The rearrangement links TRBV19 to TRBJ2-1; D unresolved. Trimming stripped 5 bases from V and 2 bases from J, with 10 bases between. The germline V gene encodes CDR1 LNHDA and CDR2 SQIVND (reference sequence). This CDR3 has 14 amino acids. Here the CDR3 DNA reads TGTGCCAGTAGTCCCCAGACCGCCTACAATGAGCAGTTCTTC. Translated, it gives CASSPQTAYNEQFF.

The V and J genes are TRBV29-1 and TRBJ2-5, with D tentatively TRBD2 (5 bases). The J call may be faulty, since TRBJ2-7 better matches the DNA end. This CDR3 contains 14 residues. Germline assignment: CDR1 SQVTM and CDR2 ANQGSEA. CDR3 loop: CSAKEVTSSYEQYF. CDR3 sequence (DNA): TGCAGCGCTAAAGAGGTCACTAGCTCCTACGAGCAGTACTTC.

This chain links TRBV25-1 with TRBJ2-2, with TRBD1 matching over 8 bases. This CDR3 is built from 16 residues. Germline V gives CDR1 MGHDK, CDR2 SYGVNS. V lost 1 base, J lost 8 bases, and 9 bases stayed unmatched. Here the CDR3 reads CASSEWGQERLGELFF. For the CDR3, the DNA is TGTGCCAGCAGTGAATGGGGACAGGAGAGGCTGGGGGAGCTGTTTTTT.

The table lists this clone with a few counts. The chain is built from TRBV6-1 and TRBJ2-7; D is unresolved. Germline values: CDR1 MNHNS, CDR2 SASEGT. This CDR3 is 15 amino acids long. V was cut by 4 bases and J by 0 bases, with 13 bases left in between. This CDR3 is CASSATDFSSYEQYF. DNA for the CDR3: TGTGCCAGCAGTGCTACCGACTTCAGCTCCTACGAGCAGTACTTC.